This T cell receptor beta chain appears in the sequencing data of a study of shared clonotypes between healthy human individuals. Genomic DNA, for the unsorted samples, came from around 90 million PBMCs. At deep level, the assay was performed. DNA from unsorted PBMC was sequenced on ten immunoSEQ deep assay plates. As originally analysed: With immunoSEQ giving junction-only sequences and no quality scores, filtering differed. Profiling relied on immunoSEQ multiplex PCR, and the TCRdb table lists in-frame clones only, not all of them. That table gives V, J and clone size, and the DNA gave D and trimming. The sample has roughly 490,000 clones, roughly 85% seen once. In germline, CDR1 is ENHRY, CDR2 SYGVKD. The CDR3 length is 15 residues. J gave up 5 bases and V 2 bases, and 8 bases lay outside the gene matches.

This chain joins TRBV10-3 and TRBJ2-7, with 8 nucleotides matching TRBD1. The receptor was isolated from a woman aged 40 to 55 in good health. Some clones in this sample may be carry-over from other donors' samples. Source material: PBMCs. This CDR3 reads CAISERQGLGDEQYF. The CDR3 region has the DNA TGTGCCATCAGTGAGAGACAGGGGCTCGGCGACGAGCAGTACTTC.